This entry lists 11 T cell receptor beta chains sequenced from one sample in a study of T cell changes during pregnancy in multiple sclerosis. Assay: immunoSEQ multiplex PCR; the TCRdb copy retains only in-frame clones and omits some. The repertoire holds about 69,000 clones, with roughly nine tenths as singletons. Specimen: CD4+ T cells from peripheral blood mononuclear cells, collected in the third trimester of pregnancy. The source of these receptors is a female donor in good health, enrolled as a control in a pregnancy study.

The rearrangement links TRBV6-6 to TRBJ2-4, with 7 bases that match TRBD2. Germline V gene lookup returns CDR1 MNHNY and CDR2 SVGAGI (reference sequence). V lost 6 bases, J lost 6 bases, and 2 bases stayed unmatched. This CDR3 is 12 amino acids long. The CDR3 DNA reads TGTGCCAGCAGCCCGGGGGGAAACATTCAGTACTTC. Encoded protein: CASSPGGNIQYF.

The chain is built from TRBV2 and TRBJ1-2, with D hard to call. The ends were cut back, 4 bases at V and 6 bases at J, with 12 bases in the middle. From germline, CDR1 is SNHLY and CDR2 FYNNEI. This CDR3 contains 13 residues. For the CDR3, the DNA is TGTGCCAGCAGTGTCGGCAGGAAAGATGGCTACACCTTC. This sequence encodes CASSVGRKDGYTF.

This chain uses TRBV2 with TRBJ2-7; D uncertain. Germline V gene lookup returns CDR1 SNHLY and CDR2 FYNNEI. The CDR3 runs to 12 residues. V lost 7 bases and J lost 0, with 7 bases in between. For the CDR3, the DNA is TGTGCCAGCACCCGCAGCTCCTACGAGCAGTACTTC. Its protein is CASTRSSYEQYF. The full variable domain, completed using reference TRBV2 and TRBJ2-7, is EPEVTQTPSHQVTQMGQEVILRCVPISNHLYFYWYRQILGQKVEFLVSFYNNEISEKSEIFDDQFSVERPDGSNFTLKIRSTKLEDSAMYFCASTRSSYEQYFGPGTRLTVT.

Of note for this clone: At one end, the junction sequence differs from germline, possibly due to a read error. The chain combines TRBV7-9 with TRBJ1-2, with D possibly TRBD1 on 5 matching bases. CDR1 and CDR2 from the germline V gene are SEHNR and FQNEAQ (reference sequence). The CDR3 has 15 residues. As DNA, the CDR3 is TGTGCCAGCACCTTATCGGAGGGGAGGTCGGAAGGCTACACCTTC. This encodes CASTLSEGRSEGYTF.

The rearrangement uses TRBV19 and TRBJ2-2; 8 positions match TRBD1. The CDR3 sequence is 14 residues long. The junction had 6 bases not matched to a gene; V was cut back by 7 bases and J by 5 bases. Germline CDR1 and CDR2: LNHDA and SQIVND (reference sequence). As DNA, the CDR3 is TGTGCCAGTACACTGACAGGGGAGACCGGGGAGCTGTTTTTT. Translating it yields CASTLTGETGELFF.

This clone has a single count. A single base separates this from a much larger clone, so it may be a read error. This chain uses TRBV9 with TRBJ2-3; possible D gene TRBD2, 6 bases. The CDR3 totals 13 residues. The V gene lost 5 bases and the J gene lost 1 base, with 8 bases spanning the gap. Germline CDR1 and CDR2: SGDLS and YYNGEE. The DNA of the CDR3 is TGTGCCAGCAGGCCTAGCGGCACAGATACGCAGTATTTT. It codes for CASRPSGTDTQYF.

This chain links TRBV7-2 with TRBJ1-2, with D unclear. From germline, CDR1 is SGHTA and CDR2 FQGNSA. The length of the CDR3 is 12 residues. Trimming stripped 1 base from V and 8 bases from J, with 8 bases between. Written as DNA, the CDR3 is TGTGCCAGCAGCTTAGAATTGGGCGGCTACACCTTC. Protein: CASSLELGGYTF.

The V call is TRBV5-6, the J call TRBJ1-3, with 7 bases lining up with TRBD1. The CDR3 is made up of 14 amino acids. V shed 5 bases and J 4 bases; nucleotides not matched to a gene: 6. Germline assignment: CDR1 SGHDT and CDR2 YYEEEE. CDR3 loop: CASRQQGIGNTIYF. CDR3 DNA sequence: TGTGCCAGCAGACAACAGGGGATCGGAAACACCATATATTTT.

The V call is TRBV4-3, the J call TRBJ2-6, with 8 bases aligning to TRBD1. The germline V gene encodes CDR1 LGHNA and CDR2 YSLEER. This CDR3 is built from 19 residues. Trimming cost V 3 bases and J 0 bases; bases outside gene matches: 10. For the CDR3, the DNA is TGCGCCAGCAGCCATACTACGGACAGGGTATTCTCTGGGGCCAACGTCCTGACTTTC. Its translation is CASSHTTDRVFSGANVLTF.

This clone was recorded only once. The chain couples TRBV19 to TRBJ1-2, with D maybe TRBD1 (5 bases). The CDR3 loop spans 13 amino acids. Germline CDR1 reads LNHDA; CDR2 reads SQIVND (reference sequence). V dropped 3 bases and J dropped 1 base, with 6 bases sitting between them. The CDR3 sequence is CASSMGGNYGYTF. CDR3 nucleotides: TGTGCCAGTAGTATGGGGGGTAACTATGGCTACACCTTC. The full variable domain, rest sourced from reference TRBV19 and TRBJ1-2, is DGGITQSPKYLFRKEGQNVTLSCEQNLNHDAMYWYRQDPGQGLRLIYYSQIVNDFQKGDIAEGYSVSREKKESFPLTVTSAQKNPTAFYLCASSMGGNYGYTFGSGTRLTVV.

The rearrangement uses TRBV7-9 and TRBJ2-1, with D maybe TRBD1 (6 bases). The CDR3 length is 14 residues. The V gene lost 9 bases and the J gene lost 5 bases, with 17 bases spanning the gap. Germline V gene data show CDR1 as SEHNR and CDR2 as FQNEAQ (reference sequence). The CDR3 region has the DNA TGTGCCAGTTACTCCGGGACAAGTAACAATGAGCAGTTCTTC. It translates to CASYSGTSNNEQFF.